One sample yielded the 22 T cell receptor beta chains listed below, sequenced in a study of T cells in Graves' hyperthyroidism and ophthalmopathy. Amplified TCR beta CDR3 regions derived from RNA transcripts. HTBI primers drove first-round RT-PCR of the TCR CDR3. One entry per CDR3 protein results from TCRdb running MiXCR on the multiplex PCR reads. The table shows 75,000 to 100,000 distinct CDR3 sequences, with about 40% occurring only once. Sequenced sample: peripheral blood or thyroid tissue (not recorded which). These receptors were obtained from a young woman with Graves' hyperthyroidism.

The chain recombines TRBV4-1 with TRBJ1-5; TRBD1 matches at 10 bases. Per the germline V gene, CDR1 is MGHRA and CDR2 is YSYEKL. The CDR3 has 20 residues. V was pared by 1 base and J by 2 bases, with 14 bases of the junction left unmatched. Written as DNA, the CDR3 is TGCGCCAGCAGCCAAGTATCGTTTTTGGGACAGGGGTCTCGCAATCAGCCCCAGCATTTT. It translates to CASSQVSFLGQGSRNQPQHF.

The chain couples TRBV9 to TRBJ1-5; tentative D call: TRBD1 (5 bases). The CDR3 covers 13 residues. Germline CDR1 and CDR2: SGDLS and YYNGEE. The V end was cut by 0 bases, the J end by 9 bases, with 10 bases between. CDR3 residues: CASSVGGNSPQHF. CDR3 in DNA: TGTGCCAGCAGCGTAGGGGGGAATTCGCCCCAGCATTTT.

Concerning this clonotype: Given a much more abundant clone one base away, this may be a read error. This sequence joins TRBV10-2 and TRBJ2-3; TRBD2 aligns across 9 bases. Germline CDR1 WSHSY, CDR2 SAAADI. The V segment lost 4 bases and the J segment 4 bases; nucleotides outside the gene matches: 9. The CDR3 sequence is 16 residues long. The CDR3 DNA follows: TGCGCCAGCAGTGCTAGCGGGGTGGGGTATTCAGATACGCAGTATTTT. Its translation is CASSASGVGYSDTQYF.

The DNA for the CDR3 is TGCAGTGCTACAATTAATGAAGCTTTCTTT. It codes for CSATINEAFF. The chain recombines TRBV20-1 with TRBJ1-1; no reliable D call. The CDR3 contains 10 residues. CDR1 and CDR2 from the germline V gene are DFQATT and SNEGSKA (reference sequence). V shed 4 bases and J shed 7 bases, with 7 bases lying between them.

The CDR3 loop reads CASSGNRVGLSTTEAFF. The DNA of the CDR3 is TGTGCCAGCAGTGGAAACAGGGTAGGATTGTCGACCACTGAAGCTTTCTTT. The V gene is TRBV2, the J gene TRBJ1-1; TRBD1 might be the D (6 bases). The V end lost 4 bases, the J end lost 4 bases, and 22 bases lay between the germline ends. Germline-derived CDR1 and CDR2 are SNHLY and FYNNEI. The CDR3 extends over 17 amino acids.

The chain employs TRBV10-2 and TRBJ2-7, with 9 bases that match TRBD1. The CDR3 is 14 amino acids. V was pared by 6 bases and J by 6 bases, with 9 bases of the junction left unmatched. Germline CDR1 and CDR2: WSHSY and SAAADI. The CDR3: CASSLGTGRFEQYF. CDR3 DNA sequence: TGCGCCAGCAGCCTGGGGACAGGGAGGTTCGAGCAGTACTTC.

This clonotype came up many times. The V call is TRBV7-6, the J call TRBJ1-3; TRBD1 matches 10 bases. CDR3 length equals 21 residues. The V gene's germline CDR1 is SGHVS and CDR2 FNYEAQ. V trimming: 0 bases; J trimming: 0 bases; junction bases outside the gene matches: 14. CDR3 sequence reads: CASSLAKDLGQGSFSGNTIYF. Here the CDR3 DNA reads TGTGCCAGCAGCTTAGCCAAGGATTTGGGACAGGGGTCATTCTCTGGAAACACCATATATTTT.

This clonotype was recorded many times. Here the CDR3 reads CASSLVVMGYTGELFF. The CDR3 coding sequence is TGTGCCAGCAGCTTGGTAGTGATGGGTTACACCGGGGAGCTGTTTTTT. This chain uses TRBV5-6 with TRBJ2-2; D is undetermined. Between the trimmed V and J ends, which lost 0 bases and 3 bases, there was a span of 12 bases. The germline gives CDR1 SGHDT, CDR2 YYEEEE. This CDR3 has 16 residues.

The genes are TRBV20-1 and TRBJ2-7; tentatively, D is TRBD1 (6 bases). V was cut by 1 base and J by 6 bases, with 19 bases left in between. The CDR3 loop spans 15 amino acids. From germline, CDR1 is DFQATT and CDR2 SNEGSKA (reference sequence). The CDR3 region is CSARGQGQGTSEQYF. In nucleotides, the CDR3 is TGCAGTGCTAGAGGCCAGGGGCAGGGAACTTCCGAGCAGTACTTC.

The V call is TRBV20-1, the J call TRBJ2-7; tentatively, D is TRBD1 (6 bases). There are 15 residues in the CDR3. Between the trimmed V and J ends, which lost 0 bases and 2 bases, there was a span of 14 bases. The germline V gene encodes CDR1 DFQATT and CDR2 SNEGSKA (reference sequence). Here the CDR3 reads CSARDFDRSTYEQYF. Here the CDR3 DNA reads TGCAGTGCTAGAGATTTTGACAGGTCCACCTACGAGCAGTACTTC.

This clonotype was recorded many times. This chain links TRBV9 with TRBJ1-3; D is unresolved. The CDR3 has 16 amino acids. Germline loops: CDR1 SGDLS, CDR2 YYNGEE. V was trimmed by 0 bases and J by 0 bases, leaving 10 bases between them. The CDR3 here is CASSVDSLNSGNTIYF. The CDR3 DNA is TGTGCCAGCAGCGTAGACAGCTTGAACTCTGGAAACACCATATATTTT. The whole variable domain, filled in from reference TRBV9 and TRBJ1-3, reads DSGVTQTPKHLITATGQRVTLRCSPRSGDLSVYWYQQSLDQGLQFLIQYYNGEERAKGNILERFSAQQFPDLHSELNLSSLELGDSALYFCASSVDSLNSGNTIYFGEGSWLTVV.

This clonotype was detected many times. The chain combines TRBV14 with TRBJ2-7, with TRBD1 as a possible D gene (5 bases). The CDR3 extends over 14 amino acids. Trimming took 1 base from V and 6 from J, leaving 13 bases between them. Germline V lookup: CDR1 SGHDN, CDR2 FVKESK. CDR3: CASSQGKGLFEQYF. Written as DNA, the CDR3 is TGTGCCAGCAGCCAAGGGAAGGGGCTCTTCGAGCAGTACTTC.

At least ten counts were recorded for this clonotype. The rearrangement uses TRBV28 and TRBJ1-4; 8 bases are a match to TRBD1. The V gene end was trimmed by 5 bases and the J gene end by 9 bases; junction bases not matched to a gene: 2. Germline CDR1 is MDHEN and CDR2 is SYDVKM. The CDR3 is made up of 12 amino acids. CDR3 nucleotide sequence: TGTGCCAGCAGTAGGACAGGGAAAAAACTGTTTTTT. Its protein is CASSRTGKKLFF.

The chain joins TRBV5-4 to TRBJ2-5; 8 bases are a match to TRBD2. The CDR3 spans 15 residues. The V gene end was trimmed by 4 bases and the J gene end by 0 bases; junction bases not matched to a gene: 5. Germline CDR1 SGHNT, CDR2 YYREEE (reference sequence). The CDR3, as DNA: TGTGCCAGCAGCCCGGGGGGGTCGGACCAAGAGACCCAGTACTTC. This encodes CASSPGGSDQETQYF.

This clonotype was found a few times. This chain joins TRBV7-2 and TRBJ1-2; 7 nucleotides align to TRBD1. CDR1 is SGHTA, CDR2 FQGNSA, per germline. V was pared by 10 bases and J by 4 bases, with 6 bases of the junction left unmatched. This CDR3 spans 12 amino acids. CDR3 nucleotide sequence: TGTGCCACAACACAGGGGCCCTATGGCTACACCTTC. Encoded protein: CATTQGPYGYTF.

CDR3 sequence (DNA): TGTGCCAGCAGGCCCGAGGTTCCGACCTTC. Translating gives CASRPEVPTF. The chain carries TRBV2 and TRBJ1-2; no firm D call. Looked up from germline, CDR1 is SNHLY and CDR2 is FYNNEI. The CDR3 extends over 10 amino acids. The V gene lost 6 bases and the J gene lost 14 bases, with 13 bases spanning the gap.

This clonotype occurred many times. This rearrangement joins TRBV5-4 to TRBJ2-7; 9 positions agree with TRBD2. The CDR3 length is 14 residues. Trimming took 5 bases from V and 6 from J; bases not matched to a gene: 9. CDR1 and CDR2 from the germline V gene are SGHNT and YYREEE (reference sequence). The CDR3 loop reads CASRYAGGGREQYF. DNA of the CDR3: TGTGCCAGCAGATATGCGGGAGGGGGACGCGAGCAGTACTTC. Full variable domain (remainder filled in from reference TRBV5-4 and TRBJ2-7): ETGVTQSPTHLIKTRGQQVTLRCSSQSGHNTVSWYQQALGQGPQFIFQYYREEENGRGNFPPRFSGLQFPNYSSELNVNALELDDSALYLCASRYAGGGREQYFGPGTRLTVT.

This clonotype was seen ten or more times. The chain links TRBV5-1 to TRBJ1-1; no clear D. Between the trimmed V and J ends, which lost 1 base and 0 bases, there was a span of 4 bases. Germline V lookup: CDR1 SGHRS, CDR2 YFSETQ. The CDR3 length is 13 residues. Here the CDR3 reads CASSLSLNTEAFF. CDR3 nucleotide sequence: TGCGCCAGCAGCTTGTCTTTGAACACTGAAGCTTTCTTT.

In regard to this clonotype: Germline and junction disagree at one end, which may indicate a read error. This chain joins TRBV20-1 and TRBJ1-4, with no clear D. CDR1 and CDR2 (germline): DFQATT, SNEGSKA (reference sequence). The CDR3 sequence is 11 residues long. The CDR3 DNA follows: TGCAGTGTTAGAACTAATGAAAAACTGTTTTTT. Translating gives CSVRTNEKLFF.

The chain carries TRBV7-8 and TRBJ2-7; the D gene could be TRBD1 or TRBD2 (5 bases each). The germline CDR1 and CDR2 sequences are SGHVS and FQNEAQ. The CDR3 totals 13 residues. Trimming shortened V by 8 bases and J by 2 bases, and 13 bases separated the two germline ends. CDR3 DNA: TGTGCCAGCGAACTCGGGACCCCCTACGAGCAGTACTTC. It is translated as CASELGTPYEQYF.

This clonotype was counted at least ten times. V gene TRBV20-1 combines with J gene TRBJ2-5, with 8 positions matching TRBD2. CDR1 and CDR2 from the germline V gene are DFQATT and SNEGSKA (reference sequence). The J segment lost 2 bases and the V segment lost 3 bases, leaving 8 bases of the junction unmatched. CDR3 length: 15 residues. The CDR3 loop reads CSARGTSGSQETQYF. Written as DNA, the CDR3 is TGCAGTGCTAGGGGAACTAGCGGATCACAAGAGACCCAGTACTTC.

This chain connects TRBV2 to TRBJ1-5; 7 nucleotides match TRBD1. The germline V gene has CDR1 SNHLY and CDR2 FYNNEI. There are 15 residues in the CDR3. J was trimmed by 3 bases and V by 4 bases; bases with no gene match: 6. DNA for the CDR3: TGTGCCAGCAGTGGTAGTGGGACAGACAATCAGCCCCAGCATTTT. Translation gives CASSGSGTDNQPQHF.